This passage covers 11 T cell receptor beta chains from one sample sequenced in a study of cytomegalovirus exposure and HLA in healthy donors (dated by TCRdb to 2015 to 2018). Library preparation used the immunoSEQ multiplex PCR assay. Here the immuneACCESS table is served through TCRdb, limited to in-frame sequences with V and J called. Missing clones are a known gap in these copies; in checked studies unresolved V genes cover under half, and the rest lacks a known reason. The sample data list roughly 330,000 clones, and about nine tenths of these were observed just once. About 1.2% of the sample belongs to the ten largest clones. Material for sequencing was PBMCs. These receptors all stem from a woman aged 30 to 39 in good health and CMV-seropositive.

The chain uses TRBV6-5 and TRBJ1-1; D call uncertain. CDR3 length: 11 residues. The V end lost 7 bases, the J end lost 6 bases, and 9 bases lay between the germline ends. The germline V gene has CDR1 MNHEY and CDR2 SVGAGI. DNA of the CDR3: TGTGCCAGCATCAGGATGTCTGAAGCTTTCTTT. This sequence encodes CASIRMSEAFF.

The chain uses TRBV11-2 and TRBJ1-1; a possible D gene is TRBD1 (5 bases). CDR3 size: 14 residues. V lost 1 base and J 7 bases, leaving 13 bases between the germline ends. CDR1 and CDR2 from the germline V gene are SGHAT and FQNNGV. The CDR3, as DNA: TGTGCCAGCAGCTTAGGGGGCGGGCTTGATGAAGCTTTCTTT. Translation gives CASSLGGGLDEAFF.

This rearrangement joins TRBV14 to TRBJ1-1, with D unclear. V was shortened by 6 bases and J by 1 base, with 15 bases between the two germline ends. There are 15 residues in the CDR3. In germline, CDR1 is SGHDN, CDR2 FVKESK. CDR3 protein: CASSMRRRENTEAFF. CDR3 nucleotide sequence: TGTGCCAGCAGTATGAGGAGGAGAGAGAACACTGAAGCTTTCTTT.

The CDR3 DNA reads TGTGCCAGCAGCTGGGCGGGCGCGCCGGCAGATACGCAGTATTTT. It is translated as CASSWAGAPADTQYF. This chain uses TRBV7-9 with TRBJ2-3, with a weak D call TRBD2 (5 bases). V lost 4 bases and J lost 4, with 15 bases in between. CDR1 and CDR2 from the germline V gene are SEHNR and FQNEAQ (reference sequence). This CDR3 has 15 amino acids.

The rearrangement joins TRBV9 to TRBJ1-2, with D hard to call. Germline V gene sequence: CDR1 SGDLS, CDR2 YYNGEE. The V and J ends lost 4 bases and 5 bases respectively, with 15 bases between them. The CDR3 extends over 14 amino acids. CDR3 sequence (DNA): TGTGCCAGCAGCTCCGGGGTTGCCCCTTATGGCTACACCTTC. Its translation: CASSSGVAPYGYTF.

The rearrangement links TRBV11-1 to TRBJ1-1; D unresolved. The CDR3 loop spans 13 amino acids. The V gene's germline CDR1 is SGHAT and CDR2 FQDESV (reference sequence). Trimming shortened V by 5 bases and J by 7 bases, and 14 bases separated the two germline ends. Here the CDR3 reads CASSPLNAGEAFF. The DNA for the CDR3 is TGTGCCAGCAGCCCTCTTAACGCGGGTGAAGCTTTCTTT.

The rearrangement joins TRBV28 to TRBJ1-2; D unresolved. The germline gives CDR1 MDHEN, CDR2 SYDVKM. V lost 1 base, J lost 0 bases, and 18 bases lay in between. This CDR3 has 18 amino acids. The CDR3 bases are TGTGCCAGCAGTTTATTTGTTATGGGGTCACGAGCTAACTATGGCTACACCTTC. It specifies CASSLFVMGSRANYGYTF.

Comments on this clone: The sample has other DNA sequences that encode this CDR3 too. The V gene is TRBV5-6, the J gene TRBJ1-5; no firm D call. Deletions cut 0 bases from V and 1 base from J, with 5 bases between. Per the germline V gene, CDR1 is SGHDT and CDR2 is YYEEEE. The CDR3 loop spans 14 amino acids. DNA for the CDR3: TGTGCCAGCAGCTTGGGGACGAGCAATCAGCCCCAGCATTTT. Its translation: CASSLGTSNQPQHF.

The chain carries TRBV7-3 and TRBJ2-2; possible D gene TRBD1, 6 bases. This CDR3 has 15 residues. Germline CDR1 is SGHTA and CDR2 is FQGTGA. Deletions cut 5 bases from V and 4 bases from J, with 14 bases between. CDR3 DNA: TGTGCCAGCAGCGCCACAGGGCTAAGCACCGGGGAGCTGTTTTTT. Its protein product is CASSATGLSTGELFF.

This sequence joins TRBV7-3 and TRBJ2-5, with D maybe TRBD1 (5 bases). V was clipped by 1 base and J by 2 bases, with 11 bases between them. CDR1 SGHTA and CDR2 FQGTGA come from the germline V gene. The CDR3 is 15 residues long. The CDR3 spells CASSLSPTVQETQYF. The CDR3, as DNA: TGTGCCAGCAGCTTAAGCCCGACAGTTCAAGAGACCCAGTACTTC.

The chain recombines TRBV30 with TRBJ2-2, with D maybe TRBD1 (5 bases). This CDR3 has 13 residues. Germline V gene lookup returns CDR1 GTSNPN and CDR2 SVGIG (reference sequence). Trimming shortened V by 4 bases and J by 1 base, and 7 bases separated the two germline ends. The chain's CDR3 is CAWTDRNTGELFF. The CDR3 DNA is TGTGCCTGGACTGACAGGAACACCGGGGAGCTGTTTTTT.